Listed below are T cell receptor beta chains from one sample, sequenced in a study of T-cell reconstitution after alpha-beta-depleted transplantation in children. TCRdb used MiXCR to reprocess the PCR reads, holding one entry per CDR3 protein. The profile covers some 390,000 distinct CDR3 sequences, with roughly 22% appearing a single time and approximately 3.9% taken by the ten largest. This sample comprised PBMCs from the stem cell graft donor, obtained from the stem cell graft. These receptors were obtained from a human donor who donated a stem cell graft to a child with acute myeloid leukemia. Both conserved end residues are part of each CDR3. The D gene is left open where the match is weak. Some rows mark clone size as missing; the rest say once, few, many or name a class of expanded clone.

j_call v_call d_call clone_size cdr3_nt cdr3_aa
TRBJ2-5 TRBV12-3/TRBV12-4 NA many TGTGCCAGCAGTTTAGCGGCTGGACAGGAGACCCAGTACTTC CASSLAAGQETQYF
TRBJ2-5 TRBV9 TRBD1 NA TGTGCCAGCAGCGTCCCCGGGACAGGGGGATCGGAAGAGACCCAGTACTTC CASSVPGTGGSEETQYF
TRBJ2-3 TRBV4-3 NA few TGCGCCAGCAGCCAAGGGAGCAGGGTTTCGGGCACAGATACGCAGTATTTT CASSQGSRVSGTDTQYF
TRBJ2-7 TRBV11-1 NA once TGTGCCAGCAGCCCTCCAACTTCTTGGGACTACGAGCAGTACTTC CASSPPTSWDYEQYF
TRBJ2-7 TRBV3-1 NA NA TGTGCCAGCAGCCAAGACCGGGTCGCGGGCGAGCAGTACTTC CASSQDRVAGEQYF
TRBJ2-1 TRBV20-1 TRBD2 many TGCAGTGCTCCCCCTGCGGCGGGAGTGCGGAATGAGCAGTTCTTC CSAPPAAGVRNEQFF
TRBJ2-1 TRBV9 TRBD2 few TGTGCCAGCAGCCAACCACTAGCGGGATGGGGGAATGAGCAGTTCTTC CASSQPLAGWGNEQFF
TRBJ2-6 TRBV27 TRBD1 few TGTGCCAGCAGCTCCGGGACAGGGGGCTCTGGGGCCAACGTCCTGACTTTC CASSSGTGGSGANVLTF
TRBJ2-7 TRBV28 NA NA TGTGCCAGCAGTTTGGATGGAACCGGGCAGTACTTC CASSLDGTGQYF
TRBJ2-3 TRBV4-3 NA NA TGCGCCAGCAGCCAAGACCCCTGGAGCACAGATACGCAGTATTTT CASSQDPWSTDTQYF
TRBJ2-5 TRBV27 NA few TGTGCCAGCAGTTCTACCGGGCGGCTGGAGACCCAGTACTTC CASSSTGRLETQYF
TRBJ2-7 TRBV20-1 TRBD1 many TGCAGTGCTCAGACAGGGTCCTACGAGCAGTACTTC CSAQTGSYEQYF
TRBJ1-3 TRBV5-1 TRBD1 NA TGCGCCAGCAGCTTGGAGCCAGGGGGAGCTGGAAACACCATATATTTT CASSLEPGGAGNTIYF
TRBJ2-7 TRBV9 TRBD1 few TGTGCCAGCAGCCCCGGACAGGGATCCGAGCAGTACTTC CASSPGQGSEQYF
TRBJ2-1 TRBV24-1 TRBD2 few TGTGCCACTACTAGCGGGCCATACAATGAGCAGTTCTTC CATTSGPYNEQFF
TRBJ2-7 TRBV5-6 TRBD1 NA TGTGCCAGCAGCTTGGGATTGGGGACAGGCGTTTCCGAGCAGTACTTC CASSLGLGTGVSEQYF
TRBJ2-1 TRBV6-5 NA few TGTGCCAGCAGTACTAGGACCGGGACTCGCTACAATGAGCAGTTCTTC CASSTRTGTRYNEQFF
TRBJ2-1 TRBV2 NA few TGTGCCACCTCCGGTGGGAGAAGAACGAATGAGCAGTTCTTC CATSGGRRTNEQFF
TRBJ2-7 TRBV20-1 TRBD1 few TGCAGTGCTAGAGATACAGGGACAGGGGGCGGGACCGAGCAGTACTTC CSARDTGTGGGTEQYF
TRBJ2-3 TRBV20-1 NA NA TGCAGTGCTAGAGATCTCTCCAGCGGGAGCACAGATACGCAGTATTTT CSARDLSSGSTDTQYF
TRBJ2-7 TRBV6-1 NA NA TGTGCCAGCAGTCGAGGACAGCCGGAAGAGCAGTACTTC CASSRGQPEEQYF
TRBJ1-1 TRBV4-1 NA few TGCGCCAGCAGCCAAGTGTGGGGTGACACTGAAGCTTTCTTT CASSQVWGDTEAFF
TRBJ2-5 TRBV29-1 NA NA TGCAGCGTCCCTCGGGACGACGGAGAGACCCAGTACTTC CSVPRDDGETQYF
TRBJ2-7 TRBV13 TRBD2 many TGTGCCAGCAGCCCCCCCACTAGCGTGCCCTACGAGCAGTACTTC CASSPPTSVPYEQYF
TRBJ1-2 TRBV12-3/TRBV12-4 TRBD1 few TGTGCCAGCAGTACGGACAGGGGAAACTATGGCTACACCTTC CASSTDRGNYGYTF
TRBJ2-7 TRBV6-2/TRBV6-3 TRBD1 NA TGTGCCAGCAGCCACGACAGGGGCTACGAGCAGTACTTC CASSHDRGYEQYF
TRBJ2-3 TRBV29-1 TRBD2 few TGCAGCGTTCGGAGGCGGGAGTGGGACACAGATACGCAGTATTTT CSVRRREWDTDTQYF
TRBJ2-5 TRBV12-3/TRBV12-4 NA many TGTGCCAGCAGTTTCGGGGATCAAGAGACCCAGTACTTC CASSFGDQETQYF
TRBJ2-3 TRBV6-5 TRBD1 NA TGTGCCAGCAGTTACGCGACAGGGGCGGCCCCAGATACGCAGTATTTT CASSYATGAAPDTQYF
TRBJ2-3 TRBV20-1 NA NA TGCAGCGGACTCACTTCCGGGGTTAGCACAGATACGCAGTATTTT CSGLTSGVSTDTQYF
TRBJ2-7 TRBV29-1 NA many TGCAGCGTTGGTGGTTCCCCTAACTACGAGCAGTACTTC CSVGGSPNYEQYF
TRBJ2-3 TRBV12-3/TRBV12-4 TRBD2 few TGTGCCAGCAGTTTGTTAGCGGGGCTCACAGATACGCAGTATTTT CASSLLAGLTDTQYF
TRBJ1-4 TRBV6-1 NA many TGTGCCAGCAGGTCGACAGTGTCGGGGGAAAAACTGTTTTTT CASRSTVSGEKLFF
TRBJ1-1 TRBV5-1 TRBD1 few TGCGCCAGCAGCTTGGAACCGGGACAGAGAGCTTTCTTT CASSLEPGQRAFF
TRBJ2-2 TRBV15 NA NA TGTGCCACCAGCAGACCTCCCGGGGAGCTGTTTTTT CATSRPPGELFF
TRBJ1-2 TRBV7-2 NA many TGTGCCAGCAGCTTAGTAAACTATGGCTACACCTTC CASSLVNYGYTF
TRBJ1-6 TRBV10-3 NA many TGTGCCATCAGTGAGTCGGAAGACTTCTACTATAATTCACCCCTCCACTTT CAISESEDFYYNSPLHF
TRBJ1-5 TRBV20-1 TRBD1 many TGCAGTGTAGCTGGGGACAGGCGGGAGCCCCAGCATTTT CSVAGDRREPQHF
TRBJ2-7 TRBV19 NA NA TGCGCTTCAGGGGAGAGGAGCTCCTACGAGCAGTACTTC CASGERSSYEQYF
TRBJ2-1 TRBV24-1 TRBD2 NA TGTGCCACCAGTGAATCCGGGACTAGCAATGAGCAGTTCTTC CATSESGTSNEQFF
TRBJ2-7 TRBV2 TRBD2 few TGTGCCAGCAGTCCGCTAGCGGGAGCCACCTACGAGCAGTACTTC CASSPLAGATYEQYF